This TCR beta chain was sequenced during a study of response to subunit inactivated influenza vaccine. General study findings and limits: After each seasonal influenza vaccination, few new T cells are recruited, the authors suggested.

Only a few counts were recorded for this clonotype. The antigen is undetermined. V was trimmed by 2 bases and J by 3 bases, leaving 8 bases between them. CDR3 length: 13 residues. Germline V gene data show CDR1 as MNHNY and CDR2 as SVGAGI (reference sequence). TCRdb re-analysed the RT-PCR reads in MiXCR, keeping a single row per CDR3 protein. The sample gives some 520,000 distinct CDR3 sequences, more than 15% of which show up once; less than 4% is in the top ten. Specimen: CD4+ T cells sorted from PBMCs, collected 23 months after vaccination. The chain joins TRBV6-6 to TRBJ2-7; D remains unclear. The receptor was isolated from a man between 50 and 75 years old who received an inactivated influenza vaccine. For the CDR3, the DNA is TGTGCCAGCAGTTACGAGGCGTACTACGAGCAGTACTTC. Its protein product is CASSYEAYYEQYF.